Sequencing of this T cell receptor beta chain was carried out in a study of blood T cells in healthy people across ages (dated by TCRdb to 2014 to 2015). Context from the whole study: In model experiments, template switching captured about one uniquely barcoded TCR beta cDNA molecule for every two T cells. Using deep sequencing normalized with unique cDNA molecular identifiers, the study measured how TCR beta repertoire diversity changes with age. The donors were divided into four age groups: young (average about 16 years), middle-aged (around 37), aged (around 59) and long-lived (approximately 74). To avoid experimental bias, donors of different ages were randomly spread across the sequencing lanes. For two donors (one aged 18 to 29 and one aged 80 or older), the study analyzed two additional independent replicas of 1 million unique cDNA reads from the same blood draw.

The donors were roughly 40 Caucasian individuals from Russia, aged roughly 6 to 90 years, who were systemically healthy. Each donor gave about 11 milliliters of peripheral blood, drawn into EDTA-treated Vacutainer tubes. Ficoll-Paque density-gradient centrifugation was used to isolate PBMCs, with at least 6.5 million obtained per sample. Trizol reagent was used to extract total RNA from the PBMCs, yielding at least 5 micrograms per sample. Naive CD45RAhigh/CD27high T cell percentages were measured by flow cytometry on a PBMC aliquot from every donor. To prepare the library, 5' RACE was applied. Sequencing relied on an Illumina HiSeq 2500. The second PCR ran for roughly 7 to 12 cycles and used a J-beta primer mix along with a sample-barcoded 5' primer. A template-switch 5' adaptor carrying 12 random nucleotides introduced a unique molecular identifier onto each TCR beta cDNA molecule. At least 3 million CDR3-containing paired-end reads were obtained from each sample. All of the RNA was converted into first-strand cDNA using the Mint cDNA synthesis kit, with a TRBC-specific oligonucleotide serving as the primer. Following uracil-DNA glycosylase treatment, a first 18-cycle PCR with universal primers M1SS and BC2_uni_R was performed on all cDNA. The original pipeline was this. Normalization of each sample was performed by random selection of 1 million high-quality reads, each carrying a distinct molecular identifier. Instead of being binned into consensus sequences, reads that shared molecular identifiers were thrown out. CDR3 identification, clonotype clustering and error correction used MiTCR with a Q25 quality threshold and the strictest error-elimination algorithm. A nonparametric unseen species model with Euler transformation was used to estimate lower-bound total TCR beta diversity. The public reads were reprocessed in TCRdb via fastp at Q25 and MiXCR, keeping in-frame beta chains. Entries are consolidated by CDR3 protein sequence, retaining the most common genes and DNA. The V and J calls shown here were made by TCRdb, not taken from the authors' results. The sample data list roughly 800,000 distinct CDR3 sequences, and over 45% of these were observed just once. Jointly, the top ten make up 20% to 25% of the sample.

General study outcomes and caveats: Bulk unsorted PBMC profiling prevented conclusive comparison of naive and antigen-experienced compartments. The percentage of naive T cells measured by flow cytometry correlated strongly with observed TCR beta diversity. Because donor CMV infection status was unknown, age-related changes in expanded clonotypes were potentially confounded. Observed TCR beta diversity per million T cells fell roughly linearly with age, and a significant reduction was already apparent by age roughly 40. The long-lived group showed more naive CD4+ T cells, fewer expanded clones and increased TCR diversity than the aged group, suggesting age selection. Estimates of total diversity from one million sequenced T cells were regarded as lower bounds and underestimates.

As concerns this clonotype: Its antigen target is currently unknown. One base away there is no much larger clone; base qualities are not given.

The TCR sequence derives from a man aged 30 to 45 in good health. The sequenced material came from blood.

The CDR3: CASTTGFTDTQYF. The DNA sequence is TGTGCCTCAACGACAGGGTTTACAGATACGCAGTATTTT. The chain employs TRBV30 and TRBJ2-3, and 7 junction bases match TRBD1. Based on the germline V gene (reference sequence), the CDR1 and CDR2 sequences are GTSNPN and SVGIG. V and J are trimmed by 7 bases and 3 bases, and the gene matches miss 7 bases of the junction. Inclusive of the bounding cysteine and phenylalanine, the CDR3 is 13 residues long. Here the CDR3 DNA is all that survives: 39 bases in frame from base 1.